A selection of T cell receptor beta chains follows, all from one sample in a study of PD-1 blockade in classical Hodgkin lymphoma. The method was immunoSEQ multiplex PCR; TCRdb's version includes in-frame clones alone and lacks a portion of them. The sample has 100,000 or so clones; roughly nine tenths are singletons. Source: peripheral blood mononuclear cells (PBMCs), taken before the fourth cycle of nivolumab. These receptors were obtained from a human donor with classical Hodgkin lymphoma. CDR3s include the opening cysteine and the closing phenylalanine or tryptophan. D genes are given only for firm matches. Size values are once, few and many counts, or a class for expanded clones, and some rows have none.

TRBD1	.	TRBV7-2	TRBJ2-7	CASSLTRDRVNEQYF	TGTGCCAGCAGCTTAACTCGGGACAGGGTCAACGAGCAGTACTTC
TRBD1	.	TRBV5-8	TRBJ2-3	CASSLPYSGQGTDTQYF	TGTGCCAGCAGCTTACCCTACTCCGGACAGGGGACAGATACGCAGTATTTT
TRBD2	.	TRBV28	TRBJ2-7	CASFLSASGPVYEQYF	TGTGCCAGCTTCTTGTCGGCTAGCGGACCCGTTTACGAGCAGTACTTC
.	.	TRBV10-3	TRBJ2-2	CAISESPLLNTGELFF	TGTGCCATCAGTGAGTCACCCTTGTTGAACACCGGGGAGCTGTTTTTT
.	.	TRBV19	TRBJ1-4	CASSIGRRKLFF	TGTGCCAGTAGTATTGGGCGTAGGAAACTGTTTTTT
TRBD1	.	TRBV30	TRBJ1-5	CALTEQGASPQHF	TGTGCCTTGACGGAGCAGGGGGCTTCGCCCCAGCATTTT
.	few	TRBV28	TRBJ2-6	CASRDHDSGANVLTF	TGTGCCAGCAGGGACCACGACTCTGGGGCCAACGTCCTGACTTTC
TRBD2	.	TRBV11-2	TRBJ2-1	CASRRGLAGEVEQFF	TGTGCCAGCAGAAGGGGACTAGCGGGAGAGGTTGAGCAGTTCTTC
.	.	TRBV28	TRBJ2-1	CASSPSGAGSYNEQFF	TGTGCCAGCAGTCCCTCGGGGGCCGGCTCCTACAATGAGCAGTTCTTC
.	once	TRBV27	TRBJ1-5	CASSLRGGNQPQHF	TGTGCCAGCAGTTTGAGGGGAGGCAATCAGCCCCAGCATTTT
TRBD2	.	TRBV5-1	TRBJ2-1	CASSPDEAGGAEQFF	TGCGCCAGCAGCCCCGATGAAGCGGGAGGGGCTGAGCAGTTCTTC
.	.	TRBV4-1	TRBJ2-7	CASSPGLGNYEQYF	TGCGCCAGCAGTCCTGGACTGGGAAACTACGAGCAGTACTTC
TRBD1	.	TRBV5-1	TRBJ2-2	CASSLGQGTNTGELFF	TGCGCCAGCAGCTTGGGACAGGGCACCAACACCGGGGAGCTGTTTTTT
.	.	TRBV5-4	TRBJ1-1	CASSLWGSNTEAFF	TGTGCCAGCAGCTTGTGGGGCAGTAACACTGAAGCTTTCTTT
.	.	TRBV30	TRBJ1-2	CAYQTESDYGYTF	TGTGCCTATCAGACAGAAAGCGACTATGGCTACACCTTC
.	.	TRBV18	TRBJ2-2	CASSPYRTGTGELFF	TGTGCCAGCTCACCATACAGAACAGGGACCGGGGAGCTGTTTTTT
.	.	TRBV19	TRBJ2-5	CASSIGGTKGSETQYF	TGTGCCAGTAGTATAGGAGGGACCAAAGGTTCAGAGACCCAGTACTTC
.	.	TRBV18	TRBJ1-2	CASSPERNYGYTF	TGTGCCAGCTCACCAGAAAGGAACTATGGCTACACCTTC
TRBD1	once	TRBV19	TRBJ2-1	CASSIDLLGQESYNEQFF	TGTGCCAGTAGTATAGATCTCCTGGGACAGGAGAGTTACAATGAGCAGTTCTTC
.	.	TRBV7-9	TRBJ2-2	CASSLDRTNTGELFF	TGTGCCAGCAGCCTCGACAGGACGAACACCGGGGAGCTGTTTTTT
TRBD2	.	TRBV6-5	TRBJ2-7	CASSRTSGLYEQYF	TGTGCCAGCAGCAGAACTAGCGGGCTATACGAGCAGTACTTC
TRBD2	.	TRBV5-1	TRBJ2-7	CASSLGTSGRDLTYEQYF	TGCGCCAGCAGCCTCGGGACTAGCGGGAGGGACCTGACCTACGAGCAGTACTTC
.	.	TRBV30	TRBJ2-7	CAWSFPTYYSKDSYEQYF	TGTGCCTGGAGTTTCCCAACGTATTACTCTAAAGACAGCTACGAGCAGTACTTC
.	.	TRBV5-4	TRBJ2-7	CASSPQGYEQYF	TGTGCCAGCAGCCCACAGGGTTACGAGCAGTACTTC
.	.	TRBV2	TRBJ2-3	CASNSDTQYF	TGTGCCAGCAATTCAGATACGCAGTATTTT
.	.	TRBV18	TRBJ1-2	CASSPSDRIYGYTF	TGTGCCAGCTCACCGAGCGACAGGATCTATGGCTACACCTTC
.	.	TRBV7-2	TRBJ2-7	CASSYRGARTYEQYF	TGTGCCAGCAGCTATAGAGGGGCCAGAACCTACGAGCAGTACTTC
.	once	TRBV11-3	TRBJ2-7	CASSLQGSGEQYF	TGTGCCAGCAGCTTACAGGGATCGGGCGAGCAGTACTTC
.	.	TRBV4-3	TRBJ2-1	CASSQVMLASYNEQFF	TGCGCCAGCAGCCAAGTTATGCTAGCGAGCTACAATGAGCAGTTCTTC
.	.	TRBV15	TRBJ1-2	CATSRDHRENGYTF	TGTGCCACCAGCAGAGATCACAGGGAGAATGGCTACACCTTC
TRBD2	.	TRBV4-3	TRBJ2-3	CASSPLAGARSSTDTQYF	TGCGCCAGCAGCCCATTAGCGGGAGCCAGATCTAGCACAGATACGCAGTATTTT
.	.	TRBV7-6	TRBJ1-1	CASSLAREGEAFF	TGTGCCAGCAGCTTAGCCAGGGAAGGGGAAGCTTTCTTT
.	.	TRBV5-6	TRBJ1-1	CASSLQDFNTEAFF	TGTGCCAGCAGCTTGCAGGACTTTAACACTGAAGCTTTCTTT
.	.	TRBV6-4	TRBJ2-1	CASSDPRGLSYNEQFF	TGTGCCAGCAGTGACCCCAGGGGCCTGTCCTACAATGAGCAGTTCTTC
.	.	TRBV10-3	TRBJ2-2	CAIIPEVTGELFF	TGTGCCATCATCCCCGAGGTTACCGGGGAGCTGTTTTTT
.	.	TRBV5-1	TRBJ1-1	CASKAGRVGTEAFF	TGCGCCAGCAAGGCGGGCAGGGTCGGCACTGAAGCTTTCTTT
TRBD2	.	TRBV14	TRBJ2-5	CASSPPPGGPMETQYF	TGTGCCAGCAGCCCTCCCCCGGGAGGGCCCATGGAGACCCAGTACTTC
TRBD1	.	TRBV4-1	TRBJ2-2	CASSPRQGTGELFF	TGCGCCAGCAGCCCGCGACAGGGTACGGGGGAGCTGTTTTTT
.	.	TRBV5-1	TRBJ2-6	CASSLDRSGANVLTF	TGCGCCAGCAGCTTGGATCGCTCTGGGGCCAACGTCCTGACTTTC
TRBD1	.	TRBV27	TRBJ2-3	CASRPGQGSTDTQYF	TGTGCCAGCAGACCGGGACAGGGGAGCACAGATACGCAGTATTTT
.	.	TRBV10-3	TRBJ1-2	CAISESWHFYGYTF	TGTGCCATCAGTGAGTCATGGCACTTCTATGGCTACACCTTC